These 4 T cell receptor beta chains originate from one sample sequenced in a study of PD-1 blockade in mismatch repair-deficient tumors. TCRdb's table, derived via immunoSEQ multiplex PCR, lists solely in-frame clones and lacks some. The table shows roughly 120,000 clones, with 88% occurring only once. The sequencing used peripheral blood, collected 72 weeks after starting pembrolizumab. Every receptor here comes from an adult with mismatch repair-deficient cancer.

This chain joins TRBV27 and TRBJ2-5; D is possibly TRBD2 (6 bases). Per the germline V gene, CDR1 is MNHEY and CDR2 is SMNVEV (reference sequence). Trimming took 4 bases from V and 6 from J, leaving 15 bases between them. This CDR3 is built from 14 residues. The CDR3 is CASSSTTSVKTQYF. The CDR3 DNA follows: TGTGCCAGCAGTTCCACGACTAGTGTGAAGACCCAGTACTTC.

This rearrangement joins TRBV10-3 to TRBJ2-3; D is uncertain. Germline assignment: CDR1 ENHRY and CDR2 SYGVKD. Deletions cut 8 bases from V and 1 base from J, with 10 bases between. This CDR3 has 13 residues. The CDR3 spells CAISSPGTDTQYF. Written as DNA, the CDR3 is TGTGCCATCTCGAGCCCGGGCACAGATACGCAGTATTTT.

This chain connects TRBV5-1 to TRBJ2-7; 8 bases agree with TRBD1. The CDR3 runs to 18 residues. The germline V gene has CDR1 SGHRS and CDR2 YFSETQ. The V and J ends lost 0 bases and 7 bases, in that order; junction bases with no gene match: 18. The DNA for the CDR3 is TGCGCCAGCAGCTTGGTCCCCGTTACCGGGACAGGAGGTCGGGAGCAGTACTTC. Protein product: CASSLVPVTGTGGREQYF.

This chain joins TRBV5-5 and TRBJ2-1, with TRBD2 as a possible D gene (5 bases). Germline V gene lookup returns CDR1 SGHKS and CDR2 YYEKEE (reference sequence). Trimming took off 4 bases at V and 0 bases at J, with 11 bases between the two ends. The CDR3 is made up of 15 amino acids. The CDR3: CASSLSGSSYNEQFF. The CDR3 DNA follows: TGTGCCAGCAGCCTCTCGGGGAGCTCCTACAATGAGCAGTTCTTC.